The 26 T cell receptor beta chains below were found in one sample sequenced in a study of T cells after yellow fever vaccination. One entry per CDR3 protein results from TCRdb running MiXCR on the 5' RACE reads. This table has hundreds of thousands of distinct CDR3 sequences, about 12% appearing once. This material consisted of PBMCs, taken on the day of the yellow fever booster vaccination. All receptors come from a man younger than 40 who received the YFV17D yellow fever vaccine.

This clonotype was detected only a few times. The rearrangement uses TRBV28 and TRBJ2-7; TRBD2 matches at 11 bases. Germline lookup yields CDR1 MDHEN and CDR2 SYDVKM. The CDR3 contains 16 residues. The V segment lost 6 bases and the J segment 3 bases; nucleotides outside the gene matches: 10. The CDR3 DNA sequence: TGTGCCAGCAGACCCCCGCTAGCGGGAGGAAACTACGAGCAGTACTTC. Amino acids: CASRPPLAGGNYEQYF.

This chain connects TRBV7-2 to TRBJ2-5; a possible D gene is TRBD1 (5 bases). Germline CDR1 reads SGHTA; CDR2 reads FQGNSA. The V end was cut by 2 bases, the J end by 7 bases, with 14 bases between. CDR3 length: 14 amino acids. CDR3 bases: TGTGCCAGCAGCTTAAATAGGGCCCAGGGGACCCAGTACTTC. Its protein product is CASSLNRAQGTQYF.

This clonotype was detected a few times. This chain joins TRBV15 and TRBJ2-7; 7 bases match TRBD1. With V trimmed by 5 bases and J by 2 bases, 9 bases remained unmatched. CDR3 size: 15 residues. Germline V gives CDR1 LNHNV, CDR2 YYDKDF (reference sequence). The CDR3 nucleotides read TGTGCCACCAGCCAAGGACAGGACCTAACCTACGAGCAGTACTTC. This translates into CATSQGQDLTYEQYF.

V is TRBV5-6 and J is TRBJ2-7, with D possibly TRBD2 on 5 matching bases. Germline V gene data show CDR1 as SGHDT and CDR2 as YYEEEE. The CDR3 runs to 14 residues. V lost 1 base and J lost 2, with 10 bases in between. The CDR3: CASSLSSSTYEQYF. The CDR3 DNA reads TGTGCCAGCAGCTTGTCTAGCTCAACCTACGAGCAGTACTTC.

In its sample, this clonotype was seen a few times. CDR3 in DNA: TGTGCCTGGACTTTGCCCGTCGAAGAGACCCAGTACTTC. It yields the protein CAWTLPVEETQYF. V gene TRBV30 combines with J gene TRBJ2-5; D unresolved. Germline V gives CDR1 GTSNPN, CDR2 SVGIG (reference sequence). CDR3 length equals 13 residues. V was clipped by 4 bases and J by 3 bases, with 12 bases between them.

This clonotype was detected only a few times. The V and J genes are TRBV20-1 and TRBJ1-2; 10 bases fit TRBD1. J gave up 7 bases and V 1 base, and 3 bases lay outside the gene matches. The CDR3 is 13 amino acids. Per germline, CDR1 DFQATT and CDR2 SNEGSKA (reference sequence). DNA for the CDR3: TGCAGTGCTAGAGGACAGGGGGCGCGTGGCTACACCTTC. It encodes CSARGQGARGYTF.

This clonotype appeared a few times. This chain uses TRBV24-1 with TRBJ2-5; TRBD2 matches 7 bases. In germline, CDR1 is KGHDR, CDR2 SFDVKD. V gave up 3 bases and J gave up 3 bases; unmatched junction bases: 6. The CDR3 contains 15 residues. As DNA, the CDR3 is TGTGCCACCAGTGATATGGGAGGGTACGAAGAGACCCAGTACTTC. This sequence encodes CATSDMGGYEETQYF.

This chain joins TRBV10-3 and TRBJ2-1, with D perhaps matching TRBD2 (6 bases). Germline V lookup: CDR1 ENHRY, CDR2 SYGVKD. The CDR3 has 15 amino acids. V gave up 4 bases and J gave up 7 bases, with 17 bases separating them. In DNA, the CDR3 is TGTGCCATCAGTGTGTCGACAACGGGAGAGAATGAGCAGTTCTTC. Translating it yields CAISVSTTGENEQFF.

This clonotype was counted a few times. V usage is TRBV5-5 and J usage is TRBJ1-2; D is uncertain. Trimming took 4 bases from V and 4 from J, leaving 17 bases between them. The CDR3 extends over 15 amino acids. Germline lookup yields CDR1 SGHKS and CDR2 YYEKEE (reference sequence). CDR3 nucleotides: TGTGCCAGCAGCACGGACCGGATCGGGAGCTATGGCTACACCTTC. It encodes CASSTDRIGSYGYTF.

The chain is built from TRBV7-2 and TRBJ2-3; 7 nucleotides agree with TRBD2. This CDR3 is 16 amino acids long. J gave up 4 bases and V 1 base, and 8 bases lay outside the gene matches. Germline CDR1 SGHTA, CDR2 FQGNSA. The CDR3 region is CASSLVYGLVADTQYF. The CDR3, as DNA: TGTGCCAGCAGCTTAGTATACGGACTAGTCGCAGATACGCAGTATTTT.

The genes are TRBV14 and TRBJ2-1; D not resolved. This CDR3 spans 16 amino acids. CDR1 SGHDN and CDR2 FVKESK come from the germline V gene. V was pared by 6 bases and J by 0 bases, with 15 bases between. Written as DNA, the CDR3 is TGTGCCAGCAGTTCAGCAGGCGGCCTCTCCTACAATGAGCAGTTCTTC. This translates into CASSSAGGLSYNEQFF. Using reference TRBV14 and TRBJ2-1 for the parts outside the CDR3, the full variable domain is EAGVTQFPSHSVIEKGQTVTLRCDPISGHDNLYWYRRVMGKEIKFLLHFVKESKQDESGMPNNRFLAERTGGTYSTLKVQPAELEDSGVYFCASSSAGGLSYNEQFFGPGTRLTVL.

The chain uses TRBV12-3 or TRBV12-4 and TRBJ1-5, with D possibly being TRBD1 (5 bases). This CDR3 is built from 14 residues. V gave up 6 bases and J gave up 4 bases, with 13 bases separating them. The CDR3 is CASRWGGVNQPQHF. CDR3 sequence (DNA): TGTGCCAGCAGATGGGGGGGGGTGAATCAGCCCCAGCATTTT.

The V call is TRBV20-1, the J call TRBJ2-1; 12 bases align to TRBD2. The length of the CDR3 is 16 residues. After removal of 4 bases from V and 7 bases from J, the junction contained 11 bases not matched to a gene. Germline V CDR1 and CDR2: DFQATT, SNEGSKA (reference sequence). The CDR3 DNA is TGCAGTGCTACCGGGGCCGGACTAGCGGGATCTAATGAGCAGTTCTTC. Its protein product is CSATGAGLAGSNEQFF.

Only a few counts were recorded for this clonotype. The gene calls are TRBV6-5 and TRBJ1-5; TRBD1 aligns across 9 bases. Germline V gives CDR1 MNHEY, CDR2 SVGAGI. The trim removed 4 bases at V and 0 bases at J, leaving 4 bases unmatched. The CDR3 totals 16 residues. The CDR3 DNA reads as TGTGCCAGCAGTTCTAGGGGACAGGGTAGCAATCAGCCCCAGCATTTT. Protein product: CASSSRGQGSNQPQHF.

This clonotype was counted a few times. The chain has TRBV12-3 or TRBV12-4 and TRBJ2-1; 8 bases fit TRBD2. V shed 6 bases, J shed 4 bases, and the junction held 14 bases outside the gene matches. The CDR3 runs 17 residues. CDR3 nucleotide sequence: TGTGCCAGCAGCCCTCCCGGACTAGCAGAATTTTACAATGAGCAGTTCTTC. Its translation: CASSPPGLAEFYNEQFF.

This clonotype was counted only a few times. In nucleotides, the CDR3 is TGTGCCAGCAGTTTATTGGAGGGTTCCGCTGGCTACACCTTC. Amino acid sequence: CASSLLEGSAGYTF. The V gene is TRBV28, the J gene TRBJ1-2; D is ambiguous. The CDR3 has 14 amino acids. Trimming removed 1 base at V and 7 bases at J, with 13 bases between. Germline CDR1 and CDR2: MDHEN and SYDVKM.

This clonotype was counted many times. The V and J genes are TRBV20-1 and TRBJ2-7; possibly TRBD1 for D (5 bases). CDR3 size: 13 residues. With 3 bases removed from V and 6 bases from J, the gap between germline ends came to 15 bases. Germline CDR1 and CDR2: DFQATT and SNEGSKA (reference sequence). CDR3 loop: CSARTQGSGEQYF. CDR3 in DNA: TGCAGTGCTAGGACCCAGGGATCGGGCGAGCAGTACTTC.

CDR3 residues: CASSPNPGGSQETQYF. The DNA for the CDR3 is TGCGCCAGCAGCCCCAACCCGGGGGGAAGTCAAGAGACCCAGTACTTC. The genes are TRBV4-3 and TRBJ2-5; 7 nucleotides agree with TRBD2. CDR3 size: 16 residues. Germline V gene data show CDR1 as LGHNA and CDR2 as YSLEER. Trimming cost V 4 bases and J 2 bases; bases outside gene matches: 10.

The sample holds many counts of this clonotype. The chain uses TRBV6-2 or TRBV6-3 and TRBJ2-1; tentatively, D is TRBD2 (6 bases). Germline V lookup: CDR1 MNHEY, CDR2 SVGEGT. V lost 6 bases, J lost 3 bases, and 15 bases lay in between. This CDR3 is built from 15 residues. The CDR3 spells CASRKGWRGYNEQFF. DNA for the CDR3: TGTGCCAGCAGGAAGGGGTGGCGGGGCTACAATGAGCAGTTCTTC.

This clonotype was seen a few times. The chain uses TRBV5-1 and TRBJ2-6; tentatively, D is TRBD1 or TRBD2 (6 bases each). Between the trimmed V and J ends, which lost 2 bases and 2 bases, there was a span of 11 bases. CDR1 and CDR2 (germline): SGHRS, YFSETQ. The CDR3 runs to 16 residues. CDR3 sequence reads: CASSFQGRTGANVLTF. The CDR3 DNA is TGCGCCAGCAGCTTTCAGGGGAGGACTGGGGCCAACGTCCTGACTTTC. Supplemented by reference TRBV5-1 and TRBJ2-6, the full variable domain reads KAGVTQTPRYLIKTRGQQVTLSCSPISGHRSVSWYQQTPGQGLQFLFEYFSETQRNKGNFPGRFSGRQFSNSRSEMNVSTLELGDSALYLCASSFQGRTGANVLTFGAGSRLTVL.

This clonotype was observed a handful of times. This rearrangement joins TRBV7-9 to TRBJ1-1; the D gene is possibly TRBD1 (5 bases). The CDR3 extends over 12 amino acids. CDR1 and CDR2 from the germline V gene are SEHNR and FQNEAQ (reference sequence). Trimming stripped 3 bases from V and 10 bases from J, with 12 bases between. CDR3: CASSLQGSGAFF. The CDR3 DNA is TGTGCCAGCAGCTTGCAGGGAAGTGGAGCTTTCTTT.

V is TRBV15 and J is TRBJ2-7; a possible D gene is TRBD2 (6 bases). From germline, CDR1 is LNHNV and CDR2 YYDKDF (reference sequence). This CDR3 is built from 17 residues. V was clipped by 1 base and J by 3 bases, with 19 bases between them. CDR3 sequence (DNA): TGTGCCACCAGCAGAGGGGGTTCGGAGGGCCAGGTCTACGAGCAGTACTTC. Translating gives CATSRGGSEGQVYEQYF. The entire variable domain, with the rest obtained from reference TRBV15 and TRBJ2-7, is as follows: DAMVIQNPRYQVTQFGKPVTLSCSQTLNHNVMYWYQQKSSQAPKLLFHYYDKDFNNEADTPDNFQSRRPNTSFCFLDIRSPGLGDTAMYLCATSRGGSEGQVYEQYFGPGTRLTVT.

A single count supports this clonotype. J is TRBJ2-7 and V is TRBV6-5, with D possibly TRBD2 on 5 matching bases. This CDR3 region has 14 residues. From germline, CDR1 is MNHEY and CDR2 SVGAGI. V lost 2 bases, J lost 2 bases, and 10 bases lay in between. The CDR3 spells CASSYRVGAYEQYF. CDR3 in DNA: TGTGCCAGCAGTTACAGGGTCGGGGCCTACGAGCAGTACTTC.

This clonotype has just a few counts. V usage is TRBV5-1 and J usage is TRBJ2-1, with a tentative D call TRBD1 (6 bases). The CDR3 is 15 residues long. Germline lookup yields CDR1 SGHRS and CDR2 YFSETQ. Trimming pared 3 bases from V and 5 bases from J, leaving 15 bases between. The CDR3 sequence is CASSSPGQQNNEQFF. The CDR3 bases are TGCGCCAGCAGCTCGCCGGGACAACAAAACAATGAGCAGTTCTTC.

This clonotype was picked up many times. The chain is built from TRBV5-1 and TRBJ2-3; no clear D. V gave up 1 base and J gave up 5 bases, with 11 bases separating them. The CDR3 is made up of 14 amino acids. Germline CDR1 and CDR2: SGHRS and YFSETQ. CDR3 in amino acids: CASSLIPEIDTQYF. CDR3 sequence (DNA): TGCGCCAGCAGCTTGATACCTGAGATAGATACGCAGTATTTT.

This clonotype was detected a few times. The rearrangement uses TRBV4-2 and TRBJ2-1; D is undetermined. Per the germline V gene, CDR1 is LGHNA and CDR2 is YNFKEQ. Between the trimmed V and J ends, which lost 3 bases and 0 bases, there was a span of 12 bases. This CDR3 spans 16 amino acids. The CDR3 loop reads CASSQSPSVSYNEQFF. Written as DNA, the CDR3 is TGTGCCAGCAGCCAGAGCCCTAGTGTCTCCTACAATGAGCAGTTCTTC.